This record covers a single TCR beta chain. Its antigen is still unknown. This entry is derived from a study of graft-versus-host responses after intestinal transplantation. At the level of the study: Every recipient had anti-thymocyte globulin induction and approximately three years of tacrolimus plus steroids. General study results and limits: When patients had graft-donor T cell macrochimerism, their allografts held high graft-versus-host to host-versus-graft clonal ratios.

V shed 0 bases and J shed 5 bases, with 7 bases lying between them. This CDR3 contains 13 residues. Germline CDR1 is MNHNS and CDR2 is SASEGT. The assay was immunoSEQ multiplex PCR, and TCRdb's table has in-frame clones only and misses some. The sample has 25,000 to 35,000 clones, more than 85% seen once; the top ten hold 0.72%. The genes are TRBV6-1 and TRBJ2-5, with no clear D. This receptor was taken from a human patient who received an intestinal transplant, so some T cells may come from the graft donor. The specimen comprised PBMCs, sampled about 70 days after intestinal transplant. The CDR3 protein is CASSEAIWETQYF. In DNA form, the CDR3 reads TGTGCCAGCAGTGAAGCGATTTGGGAGACCCAGTACTTC.